This TCR beta chain was documented in a study of T cell clones after liver transplantation (dated by TCRdb to about 2019). Regarding the research as a whole: ITN030ST, the source of the samples, was a randomized trial that attempted immunosuppression withdrawal within 2 years of liver transplantation. Blood samples were collected pre-transplant, pre-randomization before withdrawal, and post-randomization after either full withdrawal or failed withdrawal. The study cohort included 8 liver transplant recipients, of whom 3 were classified as tolerant and 5 as non-tolerant. As an antigen-independent comparator for the donor-reactive sequences, third party-reactive TCRbeta sequences from pre-transplant MLRs were identified as well. Donor-reactive T cell clones were identified by TCRbeta sequencing following a pre-transplant mixed lymphocyte reaction and were subsequently tracked in post-transplant blood. Until randomization at 12-24 months post-transplant, subjects were given standard immunosuppression, with no induction therapy. Tolerance was defined as complete immunosuppression withdrawal for at least one year with no rise in liver enzymes beyond twice the upper limit of normal. Of the eight recipients, a few were HCV-positive, while the remaining recipients had been transplanted for non-autoimmune, non-viral indications.

Results and caveats for the whole study, not just this receptor: Because no allograft tissue specimens were available, donor-reactive T cells may have migrated into the graft instead of being deleted. Conclusions were preliminary, limited by small, heterogeneous patient numbers and non-standardized post-transplant time points. Circulating donor-reactive CD4 TCRbeta sequences fell significantly post-transplant in most of the 8 subjects, irrespective of tolerance or HCV status. Once repertoire turnover was taken into account, donor-reactive detection showed a significant reduction for CD4 in 7 of 8 subjects and for CD8 in 8 of 8. Low numbers of available donor cells limited the measurable donor-reactive repertoire in a couple of subjects. A greater decline was seen for donor-reactive sequences than for third party-reactive sequences, suggesting partial antigen-specific deletion unrelated to withdrawal success.

High-throughput TCRbeta CDR3 sequencing of frozen genomic DNA was performed by immunoSEQ, including PCR amplification, mapping, bias correction and internal controls. The source study handled its data this way. Productive rearrangements were kept, and unique TCRbeta sequences were defined by CDR3 nucleotide sequence plus V and J gene. A sequence counted as donor-reactive only if the sequence showed at least 5-fold expansion in CFSE-low cells compared with unstimulated pre-transplant cells and had a frequency of at least 0.01%. To ensure at least 90% detection power, minimum frequency thresholds were set for each subject based on that subject's lowest-template unstimulated sample. Jensen-Shannon divergence between the top 1000 TCRbeta sequences post-transplant and pre-transplant was used to measure repertoire turnover. Changes in detection of donor-reactive sequences were assessed with two-sided Fisher's exact tests. This immuneACCESS table, as held by TCRdb, lists in-frame sequences with V and J called but not all clones. Of the missing ones, under half trace to an unresolved V gene in checked studies; the others have no known cause. V, J and clone size are those of that table, while D and trimming were read from the DNA. The sample has around 100,000 clones on record, around 80% of them singletons. The ten largest clonotypes hold 2.5% to 3.5% of the sample.

Concerning this clone: No cognate antigen has been identified for it. Base qualities were left out, and no much larger clone turns up one base away.

Unstimulated PBMCs, after thawing, were stained for CD3, CD4 and CD8 and then FACS-sorted into CD3+CD4+ and CD3+CD8+ populations. Each of the 8 studied subjects was randomized to immunosuppression withdrawal. The Qiagen DNeasy Blood and Tissue Kit was used to isolate genomic DNA. This TCR was sampled from a human patient who received a liver transplant. Some T cells may have been brought in with the graft after a transplant. This specimen consisted of CD4+ T cells from blood, obtained roughly 50 months after liver transplant.

The CDR3 protein sequence reads: CASRPTGGVIDGYTF. The nucleotide sequence is given as TGTGCCAGCAGACCGACAGGGGGCGTCATCGATGGCTACACCTTC. The chain is made from TRBV28 and TRBJ1-2; TRBD1 agrees with 10 junctional bases. Reading the germline V gene gives CDR1 MDHEN and CDR2 SYDVKM. V lost 6 bases and J lost 6 bases, and the count of bases not matched to a germline gene is 10. The CDR3 runs 15 amino acids, cysteine and phenylalanine included. The read is trimmed to its CDR3 DNA, 45 bases read in frame from base 1.